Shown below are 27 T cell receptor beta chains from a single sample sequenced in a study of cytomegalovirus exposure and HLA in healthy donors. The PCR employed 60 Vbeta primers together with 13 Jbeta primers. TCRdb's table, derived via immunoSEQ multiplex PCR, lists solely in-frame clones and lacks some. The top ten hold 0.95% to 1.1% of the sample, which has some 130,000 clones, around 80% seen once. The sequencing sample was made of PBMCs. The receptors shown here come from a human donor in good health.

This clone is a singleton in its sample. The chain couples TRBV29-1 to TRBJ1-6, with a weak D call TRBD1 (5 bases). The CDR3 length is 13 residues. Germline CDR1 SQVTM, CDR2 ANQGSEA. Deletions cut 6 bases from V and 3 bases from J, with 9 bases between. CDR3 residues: CSVRQGYNSPLHF. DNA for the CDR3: TGCAGCGTCAGGCAGGGCTATAATTCACCCCTCCACTTT. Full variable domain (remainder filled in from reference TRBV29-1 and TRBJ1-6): SAVISQKPSRDICQRGTSLTIQCQVDSQVTMMFWYRQQPGQSLTLIATANQGSEATYESGFVIDKFPISRPNLTFSTLTVSNMSPEDSSIYLCSVRQGYNSPLHFGNGTRLTVT.

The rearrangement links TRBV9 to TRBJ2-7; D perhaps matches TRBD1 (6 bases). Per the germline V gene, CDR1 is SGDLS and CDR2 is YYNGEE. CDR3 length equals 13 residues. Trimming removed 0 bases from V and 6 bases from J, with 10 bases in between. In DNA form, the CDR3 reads TGTGCCAGCAGCGTAGGTGGCAGGGGCGAGCAGTACTTC. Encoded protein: CASSVGGRGEQYF.

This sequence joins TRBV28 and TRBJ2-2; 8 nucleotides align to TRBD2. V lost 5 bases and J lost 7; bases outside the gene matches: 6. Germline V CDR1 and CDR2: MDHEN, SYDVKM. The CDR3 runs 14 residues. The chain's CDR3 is CASSPGGPSGELFF. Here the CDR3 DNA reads TGTGCCAGCAGTCCGGGGGGGCCTAGCGGGGAGCTGTTTTTT.

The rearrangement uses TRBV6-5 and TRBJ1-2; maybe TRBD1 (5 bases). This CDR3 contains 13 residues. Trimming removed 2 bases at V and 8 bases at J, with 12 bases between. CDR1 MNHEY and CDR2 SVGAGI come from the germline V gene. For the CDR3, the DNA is TGTGCCAGCAGTTACGGGGGGGGTGGAGGCTACACCTTC. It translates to CASSYGGGGGYTF.

This CDR3 reads CASSLVLAGKETQYF. DNA for the CDR3: TGTGCCAGCAGCTTAGTTTTGGCAGGAAAAGAGACCCAGTACTTC. The V gene is TRBV7-9, the J gene TRBJ2-5, with D uncertain. The CDR3 has 15 amino acids. Trimming removed 1 base at V and 3 bases at J, with 12 bases between. Germline CDR1 SEHNR, CDR2 FQNEAQ (reference sequence).

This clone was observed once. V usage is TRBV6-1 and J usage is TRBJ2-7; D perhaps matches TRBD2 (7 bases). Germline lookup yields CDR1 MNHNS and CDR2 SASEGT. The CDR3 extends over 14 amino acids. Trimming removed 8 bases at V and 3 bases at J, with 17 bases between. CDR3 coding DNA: TGTGCCAGCGGCGGGGGCCGCAATATCTACGAGCAGTACTTC. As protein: CASGGGRNIYEQYF.

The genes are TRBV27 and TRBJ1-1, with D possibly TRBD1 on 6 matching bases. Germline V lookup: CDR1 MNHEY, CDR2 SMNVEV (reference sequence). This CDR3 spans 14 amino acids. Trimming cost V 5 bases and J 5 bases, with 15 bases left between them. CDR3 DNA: TGTGCCAGCAGTACCGTCACAGGGCGGACTGAAGCTTTCTTT. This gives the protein CASSTVTGRTEAFF.

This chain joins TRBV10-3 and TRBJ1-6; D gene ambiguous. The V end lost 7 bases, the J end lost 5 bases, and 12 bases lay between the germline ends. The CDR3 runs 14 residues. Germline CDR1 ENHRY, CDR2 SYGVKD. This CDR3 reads CAINSQYNNSPLHF. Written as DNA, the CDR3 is TGTGCCATCAACTCACAGTACAATAATTCACCCCTCCACTTT.

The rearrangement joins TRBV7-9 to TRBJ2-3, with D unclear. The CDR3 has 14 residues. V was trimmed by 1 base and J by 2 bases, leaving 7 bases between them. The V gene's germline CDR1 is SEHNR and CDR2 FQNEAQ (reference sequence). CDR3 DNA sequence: TGTGCCAGCAGCTTAGTCGTAGCCACAGATACGCAGTATTTT. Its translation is CASSLVVATDTQYF.

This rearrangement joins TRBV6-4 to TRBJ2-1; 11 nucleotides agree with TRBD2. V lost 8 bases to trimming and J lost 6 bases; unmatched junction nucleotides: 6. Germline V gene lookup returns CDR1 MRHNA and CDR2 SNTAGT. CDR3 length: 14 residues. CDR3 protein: CASATSGGSNEQFF. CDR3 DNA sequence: TGTGCCAGCGCCACTAGCGGGGGATCCAATGAGCAGTTCTTC.

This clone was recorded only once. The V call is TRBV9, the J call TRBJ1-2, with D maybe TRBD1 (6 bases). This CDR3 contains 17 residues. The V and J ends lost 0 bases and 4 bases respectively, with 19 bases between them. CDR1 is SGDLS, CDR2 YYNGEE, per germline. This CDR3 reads CASSVGPGKGDVYGYTF. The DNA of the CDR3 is TGTGCCAGCAGCGTAGGCCCAGGGAAGGGGGATGTCTATGGCTACACCTTC.

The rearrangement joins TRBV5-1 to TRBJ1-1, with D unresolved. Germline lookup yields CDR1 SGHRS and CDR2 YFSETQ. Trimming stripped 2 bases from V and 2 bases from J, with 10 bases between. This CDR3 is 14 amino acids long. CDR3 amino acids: CASSFVRSNTEAFF. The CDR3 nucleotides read TGCGCCAGCAGCTTTGTCAGATCAAACACTGAAGCTTTCTTT.

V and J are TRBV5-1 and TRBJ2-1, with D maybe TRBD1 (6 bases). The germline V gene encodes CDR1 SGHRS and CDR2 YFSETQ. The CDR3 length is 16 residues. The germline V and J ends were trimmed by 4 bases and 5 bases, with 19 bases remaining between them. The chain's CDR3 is CASSPSRRTDDNEQFF. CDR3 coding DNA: TGCGCCAGCAGCCCCTCTAGACGGACAGATGACAATGAGCAGTTCTTC.

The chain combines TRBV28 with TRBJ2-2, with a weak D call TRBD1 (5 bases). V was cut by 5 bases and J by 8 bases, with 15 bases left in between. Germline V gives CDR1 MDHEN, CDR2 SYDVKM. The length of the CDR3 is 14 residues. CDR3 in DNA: TGTGCCAGCAGTACCAACCAGGGCACAGGGGAGCTGTTTTTT. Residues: CASSTNQGTGELFF.

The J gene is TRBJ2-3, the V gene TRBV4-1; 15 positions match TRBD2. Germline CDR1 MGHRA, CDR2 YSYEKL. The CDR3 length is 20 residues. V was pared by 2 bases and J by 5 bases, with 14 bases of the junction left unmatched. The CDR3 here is CASSQPGTSGGQPLGDTQYF. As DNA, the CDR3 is TGCGCCAGCAGCCAACCCGGGACTAGCGGGGGGCAACCCTTGGGAGATACGCAGTATTTT.

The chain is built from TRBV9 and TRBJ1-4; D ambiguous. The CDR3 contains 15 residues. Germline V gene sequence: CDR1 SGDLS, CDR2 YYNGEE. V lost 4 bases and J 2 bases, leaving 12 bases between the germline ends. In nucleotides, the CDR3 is TGTGCCAGCAGCCCCAACCCCGGGACTAATGAAAAACTGTTTTTT. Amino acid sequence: CASSPNPGTNEKLFF. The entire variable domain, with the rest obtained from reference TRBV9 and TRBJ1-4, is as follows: DSGVTQTPKHLITATGQRVTLRCSPRSGDLSVYWYQQSLDQGLQFLIQYYNGEERAKGNILERFSAQQFPDLHSELNLSSLELGDSALYFCASSPNPGTNEKLFFGSGTQLSVL.

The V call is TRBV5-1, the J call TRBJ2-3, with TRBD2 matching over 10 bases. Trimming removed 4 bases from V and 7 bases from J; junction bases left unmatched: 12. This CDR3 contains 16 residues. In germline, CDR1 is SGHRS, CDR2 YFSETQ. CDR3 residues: CASSLETSGSGYTQYF. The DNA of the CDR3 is TGCGCCAGCAGCCTGGAGACTAGCGGGTCCGGGTATACGCAGTATTTT.

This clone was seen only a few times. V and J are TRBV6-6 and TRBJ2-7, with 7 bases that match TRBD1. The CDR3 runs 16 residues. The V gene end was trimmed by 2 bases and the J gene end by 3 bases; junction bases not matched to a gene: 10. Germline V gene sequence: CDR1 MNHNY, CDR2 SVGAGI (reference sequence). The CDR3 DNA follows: TGTGCCAGCAGTTACAAGGGGCAGGGGGTCTTCTACGAGCAGTACTTC. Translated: CASSYKGQGVFYEQYF.

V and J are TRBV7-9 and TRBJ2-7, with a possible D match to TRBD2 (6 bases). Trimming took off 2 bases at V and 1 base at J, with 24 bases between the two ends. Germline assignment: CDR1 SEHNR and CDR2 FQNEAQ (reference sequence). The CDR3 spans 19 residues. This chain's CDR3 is CASSLSVPTPLAKSYEQYF. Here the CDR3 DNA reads TGTGCCAGCAGCTTATCGGTACCCACCCCGCTAGCGAAGTCCTACGAGCAGTACTTC.

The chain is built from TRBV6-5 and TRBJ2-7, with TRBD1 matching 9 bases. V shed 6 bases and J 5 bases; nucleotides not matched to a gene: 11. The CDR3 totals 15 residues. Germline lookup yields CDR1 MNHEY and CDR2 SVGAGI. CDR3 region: CASSQGQGMFHEQYF. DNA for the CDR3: TGTGCCAGCAGCCAGGGACAGGGTATGTTCCACGAGCAGTACTTC.

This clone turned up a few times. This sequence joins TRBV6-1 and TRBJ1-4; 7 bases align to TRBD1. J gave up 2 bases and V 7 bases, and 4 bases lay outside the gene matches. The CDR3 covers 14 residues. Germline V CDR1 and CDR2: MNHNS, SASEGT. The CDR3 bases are TGTGCCAGCAACACGGGACAGACTAATGAAAAACTGTTTTTT. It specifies CASNTGQTNEKLFF.

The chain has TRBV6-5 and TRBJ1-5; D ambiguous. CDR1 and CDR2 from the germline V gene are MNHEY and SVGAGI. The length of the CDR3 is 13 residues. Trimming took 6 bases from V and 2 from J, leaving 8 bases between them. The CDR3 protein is CASRDGGNQPQHF. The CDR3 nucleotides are TGTGCCAGCAGGGACGGGGGCAATCAGCCCCAGCATTTT.

The CDR3 sequence is CASRQGSYNEQFF. Written as DNA, the CDR3 is TGTGCCAGCAGACAGGGGTCCTACAATGAGCAGTTCTTC. This chain links TRBV6-1 with TRBJ2-1, with 7 bases matching TRBD1. The CDR3 consists of 13 residues. Trimming at V came to 6 bases and at J to 1 base, leaving 0 bases not matched to a gene. Germline V gene lookup returns CDR1 MNHNS and CDR2 SASEGT.

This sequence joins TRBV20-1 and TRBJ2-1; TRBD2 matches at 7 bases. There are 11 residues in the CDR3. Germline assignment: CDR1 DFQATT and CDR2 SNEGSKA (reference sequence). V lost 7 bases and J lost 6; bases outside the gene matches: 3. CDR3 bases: TGCAGTGGACTAGCAATCAATGAGCAGTTCTTC. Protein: CSGLAINEQFF.

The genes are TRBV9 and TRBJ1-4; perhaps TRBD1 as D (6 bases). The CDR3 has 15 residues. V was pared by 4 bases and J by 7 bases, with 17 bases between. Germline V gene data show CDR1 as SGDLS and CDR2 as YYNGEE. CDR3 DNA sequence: TGTGCCAGCAGCCCAGCCACCGGGGGGGCTGAAAAACTGTTTTTT. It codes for CASSPATGGAEKLFF. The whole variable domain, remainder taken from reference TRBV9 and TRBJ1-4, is DSGVTQTPKHLITATGQRVTLRCSPRSGDLSVYWYQQSLDQGLQFLIQYYNGEERAKGNILERFSAQQFPDLHSELNLSSLELGDSALYFCASSPATGGAEKLFFGSGTQLSVL.

In DNA form, the CDR3 reads TGTGCCAGCAGCCGGCGGGACAGCTCCTACGAGCAGTACTTC. Translating it yields CASSRRDSSYEQYF. This chain joins TRBV27 and TRBJ2-7, with D possibly TRBD1 on 7 matching bases. V lost 6 bases and J 0 bases, leaving 12 bases between the germline ends. The germline gives CDR1 MNHEY, CDR2 SMNVEV (reference sequence). The CDR3 extends over 14 amino acids.

CDR3 residues: CASGTRSTGELFF. Written as DNA, the CDR3 is TGCGCCAGCGGGACTAGATCCACCGGGGAGCTGTTTTTT. This rearrangement joins TRBV5-1 to TRBJ2-2, with 8 bases aligning to TRBD2. CDR1 is SGHRS and CDR2 is YFSETQ in the germline V gene. This CDR3 has 13 residues. V lost 7 bases and J lost 4; bases outside the gene matches: 3.